This is a list of T cell receptor beta chains from one sample in a study of control samples from healthy donors and cancer patients. The data were produced by immunoSEQ multiplex PCR, yet TCRdb's version contains in-frame clones alone and is incomplete. The repertoire consists of 60,000 to 95,000 clones, with 75% to 90% occurring once and the leading ten covering around a tenth. The material sequenced was PBMCs. The receptors derive from a woman in her fifties or sixties with colorectal cancer. The CDR3 runs from the conserved cysteine through the conserved F or W. The order of the fields is D gene, V gene, clone size, J gene, CDR3 length, CDR3 DNA, CDR3 protein. The D gene is left open where the match is weak. A row's size may be missing; if present it is once, few, many or a size class.

>NA|TRBV19|once|TRBJ1-1|11
TGTGCCACTAGACTCTGGACTGAAGCTTTCTTT
CATRLWTEAFF
>NA|TRBV7-3|NA|TRBJ1-5|20
TGTGCCAGCAGCTTAACGGCGGAGAGAGAGTGGGTCCGCAGGGGACAGCCCCAGCATTTT
CASSLTAEREWVRRGQPQHF
>NA|TRBV12-3/TRBV12-4|NA|TRBJ1-1|13
TGTGCCAGCGCCCTTGGGGGCGCGGCTGAAGCTTTCTTT
CASALGGAAEAFF
>NA|TRBV5-1|NA|TRBJ2-5|14
TGCGCCAGCAGCTTGGGTGGCTGGAAAGAGACCCAGTACTTC
CASSLGGWKETQYF
>NA|TRBV19|NA|TRBJ1-2|14
TGTGCCAGTAATACAGGGTCCGGTGGCTATGGCTACACCTTC
CASNTGSGGYGYTF
>NA|TRBV18|NA|TRBJ1-5|15
TGTGCCAGCTCACCACCGGGACAACTAGATCAGCCCCAGCATTTT
CASSPPGQLDQPQHF
>NA|TRBV10-2|NA|TRBJ2-5|11
TGCGCCAGCACCGCCTCGGGGACCCAGTACTTC
CASTASGTQYF
>NA|TRBV28|NA|TRBJ1-1|15
TGTGCCAGCAATCTGTTCGGGGGGGCGAACACTGAAGCTTTCTTT
CASNLFGGANTEAFF
>NA|TRBV4-2|NA|TRBJ2-3|16
TGTGCCAGCAGCCAAGACCTCTCCCAGAGTGCAGATACGCAGTATTTT
CASSQDLSQSADTQYF
>NA|TRBV25-1|NA|TRBJ2-3|13
TGTGCCAGCAGGACATTCAGCCCAGATACGCAGTATTTT
CASRTFSPDTQYF
>TRBD1|TRBV6-5|NA|TRBJ1-1|13
TGTGCCGGGGCGGACAGGAGGAACACTGAAGCTTTCTTT
CAGADRRNTEAFF
>NA|TRBV4-1|once|TRBJ1-1|18
TGCGCCAGCAGCCAATTAACCCTCATCAGGGGAAGGGTCACTGAAGCTTTCTTT
CASSQLTLIRGRVTEAFF
>TRBD1|TRBV12-3/TRBV12-4|NA|TRBJ1-5|13
TGTGCCAGCAGTTTAAACAGGGGTCAGCCCCAGCATTTT
CASSLNRGQPQHF
>NA|TRBV19|once|TRBJ1-2|11
TGTGCCAGTCTAGGGCGGGATGGCTACACCTTC
CASLGRDGYTF
>TRBD2|TRBV10-3|NA|TRBJ2-3|17
TGTGCCATCAGTGAAGGGACTAGCGGGGGGCTCCGAGATACGCAGTATTTT
CAISEGTSGGLRDTQYF
>TRBD1|TRBV25-1|NA|TRBJ2-2|15
TGTGCCAGCAGTGAGGGACAGGAGAACACCGGGGAGCTGTTTTTT
CASSEGQENTGELFF
>NA|TRBV18|NA|TRBJ1-4|15
TGTGCCAGCTCACGGGTTTATGCAACTAATGAAAAACTGTTTTTT
CASSRVYATNEKLFF
>NA|TRBV28|NA|TRBJ1-4|16
TGTGCCAGCAGTTTAATGGGGTTCCCAACTAATGAAAAACTGTTTTTT
CASSLMGFPTNEKLFF
>TRBD1|TRBV19|NA|TRBJ2-1|14
TGTGCCAGTACCCGGGACAGCGCATACAATGAGCAGTTCTTC
CASTRDSAYNEQFF
>TRBD2|TRBV5-1|NA|TRBJ2-3|17
TGCGCCAGCAGCTCGGGACTAGCGGGGGGGCGTGAAGATACGCAGTATTTT
CASSSGLAGGREDTQYF
>NA|TRBV4-1|once|TRBJ2-5|15
TGCGCCAGCAGCCAATTCCGGGCCCCGGGGGAGACCCAGTACTTC
CASSQFRAPGETQYF
>NA|TRBV28|NA|TRBJ1-2|15
TGTGCCAGCAGTTTAGGGGCAGGGAACAACTATGGCTACACCTTC
CASSLGAGNNYGYTF
>TRBD2|TRBV30|NA|TRBJ2-1|15
TGTGCCTGGAGTGTTTTCCTAGCGGGGTACAATGAGCAGTTCTTC
CAWSVFLAGYNEQFF
>TRBD1|TRBV9|NA|TRBJ2-5|15
TGTGCCAGCAGCGTAGCAGGGGGCCTCGAAGAGACCCAGTACTTC
CASSVAGGLEETQYF
>NA|TRBV21-1|NA|TRBJ1-4|13
TGTGCCAGCAGCAGTACGCATAATGAAAAACTGTTTTTT
CASSSTHNEKLFF
>TRBD1|TRBV6-5|NA|TRBJ2-4|12
TGTGCCAGCAGTCGGGACAGAAACATTCAGTACTTC
CASSRDRNIQYF
>NA|TRBV3-1/TRBV3-2|once|TRBJ1-3|13
TGTGCCAGCACGCCTAGCTCTGGAAACACCATATATTTT
CASTPSSGNTIYF
>NA|TRBV12-5|NA|TRBJ1-1|13
TGTGCTAGTGGCCCCACTGCGCCAGGGCAAGCTTTCTTT
CASGPTAPGQAFF
>NA|TRBV9|once|TRBJ2-3|14
TGTGCCAGCAGCGTAGATACAGGGAAAGATACGCAGTATTTT
CASSVDTGKDTQYF
>TRBD2|TRBV3-1/TRBV3-2|NA|TRBJ2-5|15
TGTGCCAGCAGCCAAGGGGTAGCGGGGGGGGAGACCCAGTACTTC
CASSQGVAGGETQYF
>TRBD2|TRBV11-3|NA|TRBJ2-1|14
TGTGCCAGCAGCCGAAGCGGGGGGGCAGTGGAGCAGTTCTTC
CASSRSGGAVEQFF
>NA|TRBV29-1|few|TRBJ2-2|10
TGCAGCGTTTACGGGGGCGGGCTGTTTTTT
CSVYGGGLFF
>TRBD1|TRBV5-5|NA|TRBJ2-3|15
TGTGCCAGCAGCTTGCCGATAGGGACAGCAGATACGCAGTATTTT
CASSLPIGTADTQYF
>NA|TRBV9|NA|TRBJ1-6|15
TGTGCCAGCAGCGTAGAGCAGGGCTATAATTCACCCCTCCACTTT
CASSVEQGYNSPLHF
>TRBD1|TRBV2|NA|TRBJ1-1|13
TGTGCCGGAAGACAGGGGATGAACACTGAAGCTTTCTTT
CAGRQGMNTEAFF
>TRBD2|TRBV5-1|NA|TRBJ2-3|16
TGCGCCAGCAGCGAGGGACTAGCGGGGCGCACAGATACGCAGTATTTT
CASSEGLAGRTDTQYF
>NA|TRBV15|NA|TRBJ1-1|17
TGTGCCACCAGCAGAGATCGCAGGGTACCCTTGGACACTGAAGCTTTCTTT
CATSRDRRVPLDTEAFF
>NA|TRBV5-1|NA|TRBJ1-1|14
TGCGCCAGCAGTGTTCAAAGCATCGGCACTGAAGCTTTCTTT
CASSVQSIGTEAFF
>NA|TRBV6-5|NA|TRBJ1-6|14
TGTGCCAGCAGGAAGGGGGTCTATAATTCACCCCTCCACTTT
CASRKGVYNSPLHF
>NA|TRBV2|NA|TRBJ1-5|16
TGTGCCAGCAGTGAATTTAACGGCGGACTCAATCAGCCCCAGCATTTT
CASSEFNGGLNQPQHF
>NA|TRBV6-6|NA|TRBJ1-2|13
TGTGCCAGCAGTTACGGGGCGACCTATGGCTACACCTTC
CASSYGATYGYTF
>TRBD1|TRBV4-1|NA|TRBJ2-5|15
TGCGCCAGCAGCCCAGTCCAGGGGGCGTTGGAGACCCAGTACTTC
CASSPVQGALETQYF
>NA|TRBV7-3|NA|TRBJ2-3|16
TGTGCCAGCAGCTTACCTGGCGGGGGCCGGGAAGATACGCAGTATTTT
CASSLPGGGREDTQYF
>NA|TRBV18|NA|TRBJ2-6|16
TGTGCCAGCTCACCCCCTCGAGGTGCTGGGGCCAACGTCCTGACTTTC
CASSPPRGAGANVLTF
>TRBD1|TRBV28|NA|TRBJ1-1|11
TGTGCCAGCACCTCGAGGGGGCACGGCTTCTTT
CASTSRGHGFF
>NA|TRBV30|NA|TRBJ1-6|14
TGTGCCTGGACGGAGACAGGCGCCTATTCACCCCTCCACTTT
CAWTETGAYSPLHF
>TRBD1|TRBV19|NA|TRBJ2-3|14
TGTGCCAGTAGGCCGGGACAGCCCACAGATACGCAGTATTTT
CASRPGQPTDTQYF
>TRBD2|TRBV7-2|NA|TRBJ2-5|15
TGTGCCAGCAGCCTCACCGGGACTAGCATGGAGACCCAGTACTTC
CASSLTGTSMETQYF